Listed below are T cell receptor beta chains from one sample, sequenced in a study of T-cell reconstitution after alpha-beta-depleted transplantation in children. TCRdb re-called the PCR reads with MiXCR, one entry per CDR3 protein. The table shows about 500,000 distinct CDR3 sequences, with around a third occurring only once. The sample in question was PBMCs from the stem cell graft donor, obtained from the stem cell graft. The source of these receptors is a human donor who donated a stem cell graft to a child with aplastic anemia. The CDR3 runs from the conserved cysteine through the conserved F or W. The D gene is left open where the match is weak. Clone sizes are given selectively: once, few, many, or a class where the clone is expanded.

J: TRBJ1-1
V: TRBV16
size: once
D: NA
CDR3: CASSQSVPGQRYTEAFF
DNA: TGTGCCAGCAGCCAATCGGTCCCGGGCCAAAGGTACACTGAAGCTTTCTTT

J: TRBJ2-7
V: TRBV7-2
size: NA
D: NA
CDR3: CASSLAGGSTSYEQYF
DNA: TGTGCCAGCAGCTTAGCGGGGGGCAGCACGTCCTACGAGCAGTACTTC

J: TRBJ2-2
V: TRBV24-1
size: few
D: NA
CDR3: CATSPPGRGRTGELFF
DNA: TGTGCCACCAGCCCGCCGGGCAGGGGAAGGACCGGGGAGCTGTTTTTT

J: TRBJ1-1
V: TRBV18
size: NA
D: NA
CDR3: CASSPLKAGGEAFF
DNA: TGTGCCAGCTCACCACTAAAAGCGGGGGGTGAAGCTTTCTTT

J: TRBJ2-5
V: TRBV12-3/TRBV12-4
size: few
D: NA
CDR3: CASSLTGIKETQYF
DNA: TGTGCCAGCAGCTTAACAGGGATTAAAGAGACCCAGTACTTC

J: TRBJ1-1
V: TRBV29-1
size: NA
D: NA
CDR3: CSVAINTEAFF
DNA: TGCAGCGTGGCCATTAACACTGAAGCTTTCTTT

J: TRBJ2-1
V: TRBV27
size: NA
D: TRBD2
CDR3: CASSSGTSGPRSYNEQFF
DNA: TGTGCCAGCAGTTCCGGGACTAGCGGCCCCCGCTCCTACAATGAGCAGTTCTTC

J: TRBJ2-1
V: TRBV11-2
size: once
D: NA
CDR3: CASRPGNSYNEQFF
DNA: TGTGCCAGCAGGCCCGGAAACTCCTACAATGAGCAGTTCTTC

J: TRBJ2-7
V: TRBV20-1
size: NA
D: NA
CDR3: CSARGPAVYEQYF
DNA: TGCAGTGCTAGAGGCCCAGCGGTCTACGAGCAGTACTTC

J: TRBJ2-7
V: TRBV15
size: NA
D: TRBD1
CDR3: CATSLRTGDYEQYF
DNA: TGTGCCACCAGCTTGCGGACAGGAGACTACGAGCAGTACTTC

J: TRBJ1-4
V: TRBV7-2
size: few
D: NA
CDR3: CASSSYRTGVGREKLFF
DNA: TGTGCCAGCAGCTCGTACCGCACAGGCGTCGGAAGGGAAAAACTGTTTTTT

J: TRBJ2-3
V: TRBV7-8
size: NA
D: NA
CDR3: CASSLGLLGGTDTQYF
DNA: TGTGCCAGCAGCTTAGGGCTTCTAGGAGGGACAGATACGCAGTATTTT

J: TRBJ1-1
V: TRBV12-3/TRBV12-4
size: few
D: NA
CDR3: CASSLRVDTEAFF
DNA: TGTGCCAGCAGCCTCAGGGTTGACACTGAAGCTTTCTTT

J: TRBJ2-7
V: TRBV18
size: NA
D: NA
CDR3: CASSPVGSAYEQYF
DNA: TGTGCCAGCTCACCTGTTGGGTCAGCCTACGAGCAGTACTTC

J: TRBJ2-3
V: TRBV20-1
size: NA
D: NA
CDR3: CSGAGLDTDTQYF
DNA: TGCAGTGGGGCGGGACTTGACACAGATACGCAGTATTTT

J: TRBJ1-2
V: TRBV5-1
size: NA
D: TRBD1
CDR3: CASSVGGASFVYGYTF
DNA: TGCGCCAGCAGTGTAGGGGGCGCGTCGTTTGTCTATGGCTACACCTTC

J: TRBJ2-3
V: TRBV29-1
size: many
D: NA
CDR3: CSNRDESTDTQYF
DNA: TGCAGCAACCGGGACGAGAGCACAGATACGCAGTATTTT

J: TRBJ1-1
V: TRBV28
size: NA
D: NA
CDR3: CASSFLVSVGYFTEAFF
DNA: TGTGCCAGCAGTTTTTTGGTTTCGGTGGGGTATTTCACTGAAGCTTTCTTT

J: TRBJ1-2
V: TRBV29-1
size: NA
D: TRBD1
CDR3: CSVPGGWDRGRGYTF
DNA: TGCAGCGTACCAGGTGGTTGGGACAGGGGGCGCGGCTACACCTTC

J: TRBJ2-3
V: TRBV12-3/TRBV12-4
size: once
D: NA
CDR3: CASSPRREAGESTDTQYF
DNA: TGTGCCAGCAGTCCGCGAAGGGAGGCGGGCGAAAGCACAGATACGCAGTATTTT

J: TRBJ2-2
V: TRBV12-3/TRBV12-4
size: NA
D: TRBD1
CDR3: CASRQGARYTGELFF
DNA: TGTGCCAGCAGACAGGGGGCGCGGTACACCGGGGAGCTGTTTTTT

J: TRBJ1-2
V: TRBV29-1
size: NA
D: NA
CDR3: CSVVAGNYGYTF
DNA: TGCAGCGTTGTGGCAGGGAACTATGGCTACACCTTC